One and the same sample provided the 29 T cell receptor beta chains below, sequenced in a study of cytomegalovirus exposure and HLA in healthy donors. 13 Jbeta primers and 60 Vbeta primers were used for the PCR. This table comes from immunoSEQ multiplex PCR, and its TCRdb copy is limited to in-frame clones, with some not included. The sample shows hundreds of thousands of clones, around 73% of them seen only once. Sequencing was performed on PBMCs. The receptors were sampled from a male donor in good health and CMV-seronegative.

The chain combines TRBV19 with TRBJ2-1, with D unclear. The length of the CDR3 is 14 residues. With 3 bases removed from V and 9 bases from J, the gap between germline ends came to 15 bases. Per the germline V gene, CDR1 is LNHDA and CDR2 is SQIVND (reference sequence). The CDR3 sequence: CASSILPIDSEQFF. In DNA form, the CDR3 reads TGTGCCAGTAGTATTTTACCGATAGATAGTGAGCAGTTCTTC.

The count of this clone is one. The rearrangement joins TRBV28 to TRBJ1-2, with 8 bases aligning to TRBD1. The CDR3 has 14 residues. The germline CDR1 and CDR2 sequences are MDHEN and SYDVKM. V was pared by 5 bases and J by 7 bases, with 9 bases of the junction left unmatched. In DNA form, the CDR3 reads TGTGCCAGCAGTACGACAGGGGATAAGGGTGGCTACACCTTC. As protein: CASSTTGDKGGYTF.

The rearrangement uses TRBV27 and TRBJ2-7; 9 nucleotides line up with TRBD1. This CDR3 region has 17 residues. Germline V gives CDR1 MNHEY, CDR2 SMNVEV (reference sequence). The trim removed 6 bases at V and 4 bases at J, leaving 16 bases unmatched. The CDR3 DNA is TGTGCCAGCAGCTTAACACTCTCCGGGACAGGGAGATACGAGCAGTACTTC. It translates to CASSLTLSGTGRYEQYF.

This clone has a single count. DNA of the CDR3: TGTGCCAGCATCACCGGACTTCCACGGATCACAGATACGCAGTATTTT. The encoded protein is CASITGLPRITDTQYF. The chain carries TRBV7-8 and TRBJ2-3; TRBD2 might be the D (5 bases). Per the germline V gene, CDR1 is SGHVS and CDR2 is FQNEAQ. Trimming shortened V by 7 bases and J by 2 bases, and 19 bases separated the two germline ends. The CDR3 covers 16 residues.

The CDR3 region is CATSNPGQGYEQFF. CDR3 bases: TGTGCCACCAGCAACCCGGGACAGGGATATGAGCAGTTCTTC. The V gene is TRBV15, the J gene TRBJ2-1; 9 bases match TRBD1. Germline V CDR1 and CDR2: LNHNV, YYDKDF (reference sequence). V was clipped by 4 bases and J by 8 bases; unmatched bases: 6. The CDR3 contains 14 residues. Filled out from reference TRBV15 and TRBJ2-1, the complete variable domain reads DAMVIQNPRYQVTQFGKPVTLSCSQTLNHNVMYWYQQKSSQAPKLLFHYYDKDFNNEADTPDNFQSRRPNTSFCFLDIRSPGLGDTAMYLCATSNPGQGYEQFFGPGTRLTVL.

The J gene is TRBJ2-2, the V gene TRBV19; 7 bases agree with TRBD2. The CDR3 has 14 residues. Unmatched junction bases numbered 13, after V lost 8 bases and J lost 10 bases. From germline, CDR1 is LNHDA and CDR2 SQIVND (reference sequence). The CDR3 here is CASGPSGLLAELFF. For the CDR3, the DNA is TGTGCCAGTGGACCGTCGGGACTACTGGCGGAGCTGTTTTTT.

The CDR3 region has the DNA TGTGCCAGCTCACTGCAGGGTCAAAACACCATATATTTT. Translating gives CASSLQGQNTIYF. The gene calls are TRBV18 and TRBJ1-3; possible D gene TRBD1, 5 bases. The CDR3 length is 13 residues. Trimming stripped 4 bases from V and 6 bases from J, with 10 bases between. Germline assignment: CDR1 KGHSH and CDR2 LQKENI.

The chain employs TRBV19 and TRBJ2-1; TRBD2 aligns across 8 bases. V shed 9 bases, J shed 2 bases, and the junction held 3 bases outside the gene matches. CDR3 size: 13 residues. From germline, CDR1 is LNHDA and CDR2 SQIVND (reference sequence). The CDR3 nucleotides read TGTGCCAGCGGGACTAGGGCCTACAATGAGCAGTTCTTC. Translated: CASGTRAYNEQFF.

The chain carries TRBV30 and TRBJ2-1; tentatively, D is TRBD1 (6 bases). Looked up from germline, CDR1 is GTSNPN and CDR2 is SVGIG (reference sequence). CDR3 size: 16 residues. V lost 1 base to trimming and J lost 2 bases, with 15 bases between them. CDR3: CAWSELQGTPYNEQFF. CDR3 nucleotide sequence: TGTGCCTGGAGTGAACTCCAGGGGACCCCCTACAATGAGCAGTTCTTC.

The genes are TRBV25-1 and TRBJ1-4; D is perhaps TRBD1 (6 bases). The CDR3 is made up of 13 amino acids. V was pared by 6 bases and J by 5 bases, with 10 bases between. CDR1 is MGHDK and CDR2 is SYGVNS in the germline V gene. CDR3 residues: CASRGQTNEKLFF. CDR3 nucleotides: TGTGCCAGCAGAGGACAGACCAATGAAAAACTGTTTTTT.

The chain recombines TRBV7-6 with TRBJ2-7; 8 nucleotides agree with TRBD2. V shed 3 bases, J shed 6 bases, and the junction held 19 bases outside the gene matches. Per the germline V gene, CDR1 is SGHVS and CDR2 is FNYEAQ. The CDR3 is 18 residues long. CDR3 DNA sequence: TGTGCCAGCAGCTTTCCGCTAGCGGGTGCTTTTCCGTGGGGCGAGCAGTACTTC. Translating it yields CASSFPLAGAFPWGEQYF.

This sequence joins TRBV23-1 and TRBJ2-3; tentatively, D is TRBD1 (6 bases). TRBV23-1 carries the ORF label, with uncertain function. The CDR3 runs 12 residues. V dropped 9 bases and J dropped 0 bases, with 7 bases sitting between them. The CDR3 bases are TGCGCCAGAGACAGGAGCACAGATACGCAGTATTTT. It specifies CARDRSTDTQYF.

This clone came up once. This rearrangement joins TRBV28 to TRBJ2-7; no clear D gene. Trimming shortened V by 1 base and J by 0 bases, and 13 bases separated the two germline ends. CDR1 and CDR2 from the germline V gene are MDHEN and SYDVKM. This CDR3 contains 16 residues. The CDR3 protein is CASSLSPVFTSYEQYF. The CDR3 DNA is TGTGCCAGCAGTTTATCTCCGGTGTTCACCTCCTACGAGCAGTACTTC.

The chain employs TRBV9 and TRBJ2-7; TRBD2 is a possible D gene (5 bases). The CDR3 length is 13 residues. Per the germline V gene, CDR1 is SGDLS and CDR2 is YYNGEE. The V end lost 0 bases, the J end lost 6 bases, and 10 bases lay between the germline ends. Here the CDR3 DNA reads TGTGCCAGCAGCGTAGGGCAAGCGGCCGAGCAGTACTTC. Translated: CASSVGQAAEQYF.

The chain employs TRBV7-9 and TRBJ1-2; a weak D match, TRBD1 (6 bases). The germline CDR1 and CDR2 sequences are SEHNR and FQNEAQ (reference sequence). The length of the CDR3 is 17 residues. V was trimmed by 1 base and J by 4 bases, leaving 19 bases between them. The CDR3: CASSLVGRGSSTYGYTF. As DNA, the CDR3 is TGTGCCAGCAGCTTAGTGGGGAGGGGGTCATCTACCTATGGCTACACCTTC.

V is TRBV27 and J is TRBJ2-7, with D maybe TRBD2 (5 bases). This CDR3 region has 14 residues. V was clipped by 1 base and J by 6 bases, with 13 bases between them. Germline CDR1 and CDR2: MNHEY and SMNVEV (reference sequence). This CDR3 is CASSLFRRAGEQYF. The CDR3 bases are TGTGCCAGCAGTTTATTCAGGCGGGCGGGCGAGCAGTACTTC.

The CDR3 bases are TGTGCCAGCAGCTTAGGTGCGGGAGGCCCCACAGATACGCAGTATTTT. The encoded protein is CASSLGAGGPTDTQYF. This chain connects TRBV7-9 to TRBJ2-3; 8 nucleotides align to TRBD2. Germline CDR1 SEHNR, CDR2 FQNEAQ (reference sequence). The CDR3 extends over 16 amino acids. The junction had 5 bases not matched to a gene; V was cut back by 1 base and J by 2 bases.

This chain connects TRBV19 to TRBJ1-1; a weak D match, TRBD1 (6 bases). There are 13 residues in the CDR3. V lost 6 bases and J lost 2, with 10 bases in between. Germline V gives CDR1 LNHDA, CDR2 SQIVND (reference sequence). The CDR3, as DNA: TGTGCCAGTAGGCGACAGGCCAACACTGAAGCTTTCTTT. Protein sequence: CASRRQANTEAFF.

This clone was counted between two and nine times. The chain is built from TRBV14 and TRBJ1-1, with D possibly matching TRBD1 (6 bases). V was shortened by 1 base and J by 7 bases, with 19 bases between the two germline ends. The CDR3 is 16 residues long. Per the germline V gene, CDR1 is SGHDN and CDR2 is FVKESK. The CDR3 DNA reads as TGTGCCAGCAGCCAAGTAAACAGGGCGGGGAGGGTTGAAGCTTTCTTT. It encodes CASSQVNRAGRVEAFF.

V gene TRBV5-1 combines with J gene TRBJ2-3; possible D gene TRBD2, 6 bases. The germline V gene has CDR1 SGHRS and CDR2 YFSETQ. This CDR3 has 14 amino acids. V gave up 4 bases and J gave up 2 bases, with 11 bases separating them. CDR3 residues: CASSPAGSTDTQYF. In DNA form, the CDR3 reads TGCGCCAGCAGCCCCGCGGGATCCACAGATACGCAGTATTTT.

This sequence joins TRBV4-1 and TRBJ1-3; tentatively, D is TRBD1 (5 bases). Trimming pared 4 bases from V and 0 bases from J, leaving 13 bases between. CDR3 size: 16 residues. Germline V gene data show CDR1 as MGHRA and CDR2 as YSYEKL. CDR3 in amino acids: CASSLGHMSSGNTIYF. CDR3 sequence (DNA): TGCGCCAGCAGCCTCGGACACATGAGCTCTGGAAACACCATATATTTT.

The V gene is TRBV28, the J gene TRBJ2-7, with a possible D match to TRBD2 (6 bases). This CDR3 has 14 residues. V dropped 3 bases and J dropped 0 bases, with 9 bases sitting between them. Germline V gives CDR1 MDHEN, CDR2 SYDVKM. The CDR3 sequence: CASSFSSVSYEQYF. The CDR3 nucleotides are TGTGCCAGCAGTTTTTCTAGCGTCTCCTACGAGCAGTACTTC. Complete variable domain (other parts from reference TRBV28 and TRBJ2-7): DVKVTQSSRYLVKRTGEKVFLECVQDMDHENMFWYRQDPGLGLRLIYFSYDVKMKEKGDIPEGYSVSREKKERFSLILESASTNQTSMYLCASSFSSVSYEQYFGPGTRLTVT.

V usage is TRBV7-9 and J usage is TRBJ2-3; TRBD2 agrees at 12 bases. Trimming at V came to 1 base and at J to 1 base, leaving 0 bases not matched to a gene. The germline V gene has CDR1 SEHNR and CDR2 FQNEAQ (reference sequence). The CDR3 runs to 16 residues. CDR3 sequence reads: CASSLGTSGGTDTQYF. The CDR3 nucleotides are TGTGCCAGCAGCTTAGGGACTAGCGGGGGCACAGATACGCAGTATTTT.

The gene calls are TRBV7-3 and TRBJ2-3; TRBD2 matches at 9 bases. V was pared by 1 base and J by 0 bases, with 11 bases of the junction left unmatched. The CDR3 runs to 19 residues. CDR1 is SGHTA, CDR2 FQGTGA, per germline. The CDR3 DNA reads TGTGCCAGCAGCTTAAGAGGGACTAGCATTACGGCTAGCACAGATACGCAGTATTTT. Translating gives CASSLRGTSITASTDTQYF.

CDR3 sequence reads: CASSVGTSGGYGNTIYF. CDR3 DNA: TGTGCCAGCAGCGTAGGTACCTCGGGGGGCTATGGAAACACCATATATTTT. The chain carries TRBV9 and TRBJ1-3, with a possible D match to TRBD1 (6 bases). This CDR3 comprises 17 residues. Germline lookup yields CDR1 SGDLS and CDR2 YYNGEE. Trimming removed 0 bases at V and 3 bases at J, with 16 bases between.

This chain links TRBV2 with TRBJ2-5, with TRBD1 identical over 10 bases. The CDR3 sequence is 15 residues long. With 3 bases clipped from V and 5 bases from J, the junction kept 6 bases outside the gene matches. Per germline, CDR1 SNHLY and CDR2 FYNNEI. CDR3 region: CASSESRTGGETQYF. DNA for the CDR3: TGTGCCAGCAGTGAGTCCCGGACAGGGGGGGAGACCCAGTACTTC.

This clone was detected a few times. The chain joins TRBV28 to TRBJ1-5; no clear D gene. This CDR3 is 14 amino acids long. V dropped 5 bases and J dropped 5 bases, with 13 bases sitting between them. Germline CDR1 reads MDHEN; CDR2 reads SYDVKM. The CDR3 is CASSLSGRYQPQHF. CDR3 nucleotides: TGTGCCAGCAGTCTGTCAGGAAGGTATCAGCCCCAGCATTTT.

CDR3 DNA sequence: TGTGCCAGCAGTGAACAGAACACCGGGGAGCTGTTTTTT. Translating it yields CASSEQNTGELFF. The genes are TRBV25-1 and TRBJ2-2, with D uncertain. With 2 bases removed from V and 1 base from J, the gap between germline ends came to 2 bases. The CDR3 loop spans 13 amino acids. Germline CDR1 is MGHDK and CDR2 is SYGVNS.

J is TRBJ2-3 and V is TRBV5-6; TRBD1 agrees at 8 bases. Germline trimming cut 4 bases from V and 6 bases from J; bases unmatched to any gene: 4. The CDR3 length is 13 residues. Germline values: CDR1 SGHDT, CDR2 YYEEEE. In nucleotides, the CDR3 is TGTGCCAGCAGCGGACAGGGTGCCGATACGCAGTATTTT. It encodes CASSGQGADTQYF.